Shown below are 21 T cell receptor beta chains from a single sample sequenced in a study of T-cell reconstitution after alpha-beta-depleted transplantation in children. Preparing the TCRbeta library involved the use of unique molecular identifiers. TCRdb used MiXCR to reprocess the PCR reads, holding one entry per CDR3 protein. This sample has around 700,000 distinct CDR3 sequences, with about 12% found just once. This sample comprised PBMCs, obtained before TCRalphabeta/CD19-depleted stem cell transplant. Receptors were obtained from a girl aged 2-10 years with congenital amegakaryocytic thrombocytopenia, due to receive a stem cell transplant.

This sequence joins TRBV29-1 and TRBJ1-1; D possibly corresponds to TRBD1 (5 bases). CDR1 and CDR2 from the germline V gene are SQVTM and ANQGSEA. The CDR3 runs to 11 residues. V dropped 4 bases and J dropped 5 bases, with 8 bases sitting between them. CDR3: CSVVGETEAFF. The CDR3 nucleotides read TGCAGCGTTGTGGGGGAAACTGAAGCTTTCTTT. The whole variable domain, remainder taken from reference TRBV29-1 and TRBJ1-1, is SAVISQKPSRDICQRGTSLTIQCQVDSQVTMMFWYRQQPGQSLTLIATANQGSEATYESGFVIDKFPISRPNLTFSTLTVSNMSPEDSSIYLCSVVGETEAFFGQGTRLTVV.

This clonotype was observed many times. The chain links TRBV12-3 or TRBV12-4 to TRBJ2-5, with D perhaps matching TRBD2 (5 bases). V shed 6 bases and J shed 5 bases, with 13 bases lying between them. The CDR3 extends over 13 amino acids. The CDR3 nucleotides read TGTGCCAGCAGGTTCGCGCGGGCTGAGACCCAGTACTTC. Translation gives CASRFARAETQYF.

The chain links TRBV5-1 to TRBJ2-7; D remains unclear. Germline loops: CDR1 SGHRS, CDR2 YFSETQ. The V end was cut by 4 bases, the J end by 12 bases, with 23 bases between. The CDR3 is 14 amino acids. The CDR3 DNA reads TGCGCCAGCAGCATCCCTCTTGAAGGGCCGGTTGGGTACTTC. As protein: CASSIPLEGPVGYF.

V is TRBV14 and J is TRBJ2-1; 8 positions match TRBD1. The trim removed 5 bases at V and 5 bases at J, leaving 8 bases unmatched. The CDR3 runs 15 residues. Per the germline V gene, CDR1 is SGHDN and CDR2 is FVKESK. CDR3 in DNA: TGTGCCAGCAGCAAACCGGGACAGGCAAACAATGAGCAGTTCTTC. Its protein is CASSKPGQANNEQFF.

This clonotype was counted at least ten times. The chain employs TRBV4-1 and TRBJ2-4, with 8 positions matching TRBD1. Germline CDR1 is MGHRA and CDR2 is YSYEKL. The CDR3 contains 15 residues. V lost 0 bases, J lost 13 bases, and 11 bases stayed unmatched. The CDR3 loop is CASSQESIGTGAQYF. CDR3 nucleotide sequence: TGCGCCAGCAGCCAAGAATCCATTGGGACAGGAGCCCAGTACTTC.

The V call is TRBV20-1, the J call TRBJ2-4, with TRBD1 identical over 7 bases. J lost 8 bases, V lost 4 bases, and 5 bases had no gene match. This CDR3 comprises 12 residues. Per the germline V gene, CDR1 is DFQATT and CDR2 is SNEGSKA (reference sequence). CDR3 sequence reads: CSATNRGDIQYF. The CDR3 DNA is TGCAGTGCTACCAACAGGGGCGACATTCAGTACTTC.

The chain employs TRBV7-4 and TRBJ2-3; no firm D call. The V and J ends lost 3 bases and 0 bases respectively, with 10 bases between them. From germline, CDR1 is SGHVT and CDR2 SQSDAQ. CDR3 size: 15 residues. The CDR3 nucleotides are TGTGCCAGCAGCTTTTGGCGGTCTAGCACAGATACGCAGTATTTT. This translates into CASSFWRSSTDTQYF.

This chain uses TRBV19 with TRBJ1-5; D is unclear. CDR3 length: 13 residues. CDR1 and CDR2 (germline): LNHDA, SQIVND (reference sequence). V shed 5 bases and J shed 3 bases, with 8 bases lying between them. The CDR3 nucleotides read TGTGCCAGTAGTTGGGGAAACAATCAGCCCCAGCATTTT. Its protein is CASSWGNNQPQHF.

This clonotype came up many times. The V and J genes are TRBV5-1 and TRBJ1-1; D gene unclear. CDR3 size: 14 residues. The V end lost 2 bases, the J end lost 3 bases, and 11 bases lay between the germline ends. CDR1 SGHRS and CDR2 YFSETQ come from the germline V gene. CDR3 loop: CASSFGVRDTEAFF. CDR3 nucleotides: TGCGCCAGCAGCTTCGGGGTGAGGGACACTGAAGCTTTCTTT.

This clonotype was seen a few times. V gene TRBV20-1 combines with J gene TRBJ2-7; 8 bases are shared with TRBD2. Germline V gene data show CDR1 as DFQATT and CDR2 as SNEGSKA (reference sequence). The CDR3 contains 14 residues. Germline trimming cut 2 bases from V and 4 bases from J; bases unmatched to any gene: 7. The chain's CDR3 is CSARRATGGYEQYF. The CDR3 DNA reads as TGCAGTGCTAGAAGAGCGACGGGAGGGTACGAGCAGTACTTC.

This rearrangement joins TRBV7-7 to TRBJ2-7; no clear D. The germline gives CDR1 SSHAT, CDR2 FNYEAQ (reference sequence). The CDR3 is made up of 14 amino acids. V was shortened by 8 bases and J by 2 bases, with 16 bases between the two germline ends. The CDR3 protein is CASSTAPGAYEQYF. DNA for the CDR3: TGTGCCAGCTCCACGGCTCCCGGCGCCTACGAGCAGTACTTC. The whole variable domain, remainder taken from reference TRBV7-7 and TRBJ2-7, is GAGVSQSPRYKVTKRGQDVTLRCDPISSHATLYWYQQALGQGPEFLTYFNYEAQPDKSGLPSDRFSAERPEGSISTLTIQRTEQRDSAMYRCASSTAPGAYEQYFGPGTRLTVT.

This clonotype was seen ten or more times. The chain combines TRBV5-5 with TRBJ2-1; no reliable D call. V gave up 2 bases and J gave up 14 bases, with 14 bases separating them. This CDR3 is 12 amino acids long. The germline V gene has CDR1 SGHKS and CDR2 YYEKEE (reference sequence). CDR3 protein: CASSLRTERKFF. For the CDR3, the DNA is TGTGCCAGCAGCTTACGGACCGAGAGGAAGTTCTTC.

The rearrangement links TRBV7-8 to TRBJ2-5; TRBD1 or TRBD2 may be the D gene (6 bases each). The V and J ends lost 1 base and 5 bases respectively, with 17 bases between them. The CDR3 covers 16 residues. Germline CDR1 reads SGHVS; CDR2 reads FQNEAQ. CDR3 sequence: CASSLGRDEGGETQYF. The DNA for the CDR3 is TGTGCCAGCAGCTTAGGACGGGATGAAGGGGGGGAGACCCAGTACTTC.

This chain uses TRBV19 with TRBJ1-3; a possible D gene is TRBD1 (6 bases). The CDR3 has 16 amino acids. The germline V gene has CDR1 LNHDA and CDR2 SQIVND (reference sequence). V was shortened by 5 bases and J by 2 bases, with 16 bases between the two germline ends. In nucleotides, the CDR3 is TGTGCCAGTAGTTCGCCACACAGGGATCCTGGAAACACCATATATTTT. This codes for CASSSPHRDPGNTIYF.

This clonotype was observed at least ten times. In nucleotides, the CDR3 is TGTGCCAGCAGTCTAGAGGGACTAGCGTCTTTCTACGAGCAGTACTTC. Amino acids: CASSLEGLASFYEQYF. The V call is TRBV12-3 or TRBV12-4, the J call TRBJ2-7; TRBD2 aligns across 10 bases. The CDR3 loop spans 16 amino acids. V was clipped by 5 bases and J by 3 bases; unmatched bases: 10.

The table lists this clonotype with many counts. The gene calls are TRBV5-1 and TRBJ1-1; 7 bases are a match to TRBD1. V lost 0 bases, J lost 1 base, and 3 bases stayed unmatched. Germline CDR1 and CDR2: SGHRS and YFSETQ. This CDR3 has 15 amino acids. The CDR3 region is CASSLVRQGNTEAFF. The CDR3 DNA follows: TGCGCCAGCAGCTTGGTCAGACAGGGGAACACTGAAGCTTTCTTT.

CDR3 coding DNA: TGCAGTGCTAGCCGATCTTACATTCGGGGTTCGCGTTCCAGCACAGATACGCAGTATTTT. This gives the protein CSASRSYIRGSRSSTDTQYF. The chain is built from TRBV20-1 and TRBJ2-3, with D possibly TRBD2 on 5 matching bases. With 3 bases removed from V and 0 bases from J, the gap between germline ends came to 28 bases. CDR1 is DFQATT, CDR2 SNEGSKA, per germline (reference sequence). The CDR3 consists of 20 residues.

This clonotype came up many times. The chain couples TRBV27 to TRBJ2-5; TRBD2 agrees at 8 bases. With V trimmed by 5 bases and J by 7 bases, 15 bases remained unmatched. Germline lookup yields CDR1 MNHEY and CDR2 SMNVEV (reference sequence). This CDR3 spans 16 amino acids. The CDR3 region is CASSSPSTGGPLTQYF. As DNA, the CDR3 is TGTGCCAGCAGTAGCCCCTCTACGGGAGGGCCGTTGACCCAGTACTTC.

This clonotype was seen at least ten times. V is TRBV12-3 or TRBV12-4 and J is TRBJ2-1; TRBD2 aligns across 10 bases. The CDR3 covers 15 residues. V lost 5 bases, J lost 6 bases, and 7 bases stayed unmatched. The CDR3 nucleotides read TGTGCCAGCAGTCGATCTAGCGGGAGAATCAATGAGCAGTTCTTC. Translated: CASSRSSGRINEQFF.

This clonotype was detected many times. The gene calls are TRBV12-3 or TRBV12-4 and TRBJ1-6; D gene uncertain. This CDR3 has 15 amino acids. V dropped 3 bases and J dropped 6 bases, with 12 bases sitting between them. CDR3 in DNA: TGTGCCAGCAGTTTGGGCCCCCTGGGTAATTCACCCCTCCACTTT. It codes for CASSLGPLGNSPLHF.

This clonotype was observed a handful of times. The chain joins TRBV29-1 to TRBJ1-1; D remains unclear. This CDR3 is 13 amino acids long. Germline V CDR1 and CDR2: SQVTM, ANQGSEA. Between the trimmed V and J ends, which lost 4 bases and 6 bases, there was a span of 15 bases. The CDR3 DNA reads TGCAGCGTTGGTCCTCCGGTAGGGTCTGAAGCTTTCTTT. It yields the protein CSVGPPVGSEAFF.